The next 21 T cell receptor beta chains were all read from a single sample in a study of blood T cell repertoires in COVID-19. The method was immunoSEQ multiplex PCR; TCRdb's version includes in-frame clones alone and lacks a portion of them. The table has 150,000 to 200,000 clones, more than 80% seen once; the top ten hold approximately 12%. The sequenced sample was PBMCs or T cells enriched from blood (not recorded which). These receptors were taken from a man between 50 and 59 years old who had recovered from COVID-19.

The rearrangement uses TRBV5-1 and TRBJ2-7; a weak D match, TRBD1 (6 bases). V was shortened by 1 base and J by 1 base, with 15 bases between the two germline ends. CDR3 size: 16 residues. In germline, CDR1 is SGHRS, CDR2 YFSETQ. In DNA, the CDR3 is TGCGCCAGCAGCTTGTCAGGGGAAACCTCGTCCTACGAGCAGTACTTC. It codes for CASSLSGETSSYEQYF. Variable domain in full (rest from reference TRBV5-1 and TRBJ2-7): KAGVTQTPRYLIKTRGQQVTLSCSPISGHRSVSWYQQTPGQGLQFLFEYFSETQRNKGNFPGRFSGRQFSNSRSEMNVSTLELGDSALYLCASSLSGETSSYEQYFGPGTRLTVT.

The chain has TRBV3-1 (or the pseudogene TRBV3-2) and TRBJ1-5, with D perhaps matching TRBD1 (6 bases). V was shortened by 0 bases and J by 5 bases, with 8 bases between the two germline ends. This CDR3 is 14 amino acids long. The V gene's germline CDR1 is LGHDT and CDR2 YNNKEL (reference sequence). The CDR3 DNA reads as TGTGCCAGCAGCCAAGAGTACAGGGATCAGCCCCAGCATTTT. Protein sequence: CASSQEYRDQPQHF.

On this clone itself: Its ends do not fully match the called genes, so a read error is possible. The V call is TRBV24-1, the J call TRBJ2-3, with a weak D call TRBD1 (6 bases). This CDR3 spans 15 amino acids. Germline V gene lookup returns CDR1 KGHDR and CDR2 SFDVKD. The CDR3 protein is CATSERTVGTDTQYF. The CDR3 DNA is TGTGCCACCAGTGAACGGACAGTTGGCACGGATACGCAGTATTTT.

This chain joins TRBV29-1 and TRBJ1-2, with TRBD1 as a possible D gene (6 bases). Germline CDR1 reads SQVTM; CDR2 reads ANQGSEA. Trimming took 0 bases from V and 7 from J, leaving 15 bases between them. This CDR3 spans 14 amino acids. The CDR3 reads CSVEEQTGPGGYTF. DNA of the CDR3: TGCAGCGTTGAAGAGCAGACAGGACCGGGTGGCTACACCTTC.

V is TRBV3-1 (or the pseudogene TRBV3-2) and J is TRBJ1-2; 10 bases are a match to TRBD1. The CDR3 sequence is 14 residues long. V lost 4 bases and J lost 8; bases outside the gene matches: 7. Germline CDR1 reads LGHDT; CDR2 reads YNNKEL (reference sequence). CDR3 loop: CASSPRQGAAGYTF. The DNA of the CDR3 is TGTGCCAGCAGCCCTCGACAGGGGGCGGCGGGCTACACCTTC.

This clone was counted a single time. The chain employs TRBV19 and TRBJ2-7, with a tentative D call TRBD1 (5 bases). The germline CDR1 and CDR2 sequences are LNHDA and SQIVND (reference sequence). CDR3 size: 14 residues. Trimming took 5 bases from V and 1 from J, leaving 12 bases between them. The CDR3 protein is CASSARQRSYEQYF. As DNA, the CDR3 is TGTGCCAGTAGTGCCCGACAGAGATCCTACGAGCAGTACTTC.

V and J are TRBV12-5 and TRBJ1-4; 8 nucleotides line up with TRBD1. The V and J ends lost 0 bases and 8 bases, in that order; junction bases with no gene match: 11. CDR3 length: 17 residues. Germline V gene data show CDR1 as LGHNT and CDR2 as FRNRAP. In nucleotides, the CDR3 is TGTGCTAGTGGTTTGGTAATTCGAGGACAGGGTTGGGAAAAACTGTTTTTT. This gives the protein CASGLVIRGQGWEKLFF.

The chain links TRBV7-2 to TRBJ1-2, with D perhaps matching TRBD1 (6 bases). The ends were cut back, 1 base at V and 2 bases at J, with 11 bases in the middle. The CDR3 is 15 residues long. Germline V lookup: CDR1 SGHTA, CDR2 FQGNSA. The CDR3 reads CASSLGGTLNYGYTF. The CDR3 nucleotides are TGTGCCAGCAGCTTAGGTGGGACACTAAACTATGGCTACACCTTC.

This clone was observed a single time. The junction departs from the called germline gene at one end, perhaps through a read error. This sequence joins TRBV19 and TRBJ2-6; 9 bases align to TRBD2. The CDR3 consists of 17 residues. Germline CDR1 LNHDA, CDR2 SQIVND (reference sequence). The CDR3 loop is CASSGGLAVSGANVLTF. CDR3 nucleotides: TGTGCCAGTAGTGGGGGACTAGCCGTCTCTGGTGCCAACGTCCTGACTTTC.

The V call is TRBV2, the J call TRBJ1-6; a possible D gene is TRBD1 (5 bases). V lost 3 bases, J lost 8 bases, and 11 bases lay in between. Germline lookup yields CDR1 SNHLY and CDR2 FYNNEI. This CDR3 has 14 residues. CDR3 in amino acids: CASSEGEGYSPLHF. The CDR3 DNA is TGTGCCAGCAGTGAGGGGGAGGGCTATTCACCCCTCCACTTT.

The chain uses TRBV7-9 and TRBJ2-2; D might be TRBD2 (7 bases). V was pared by 1 base and J by 0 bases, with 18 bases between. Per the germline V gene, CDR1 is SEHNR and CDR2 is FQNEAQ (reference sequence). This CDR3 is built from 19 residues. The CDR3 coding sequence is TGTGCCAGCAGCTTAGGATCGGGGGGCAGCCCCACGAACACCGGGGAGCTGTTTTTT. Its protein product is CASSLGSGGSPTNTGELFF.

V usage is TRBV7-2 and J usage is TRBJ2-7, with TRBD2 as a possible D gene (5 bases). Trimming took off 3 bases at V and 5 bases at J, with 17 bases between the two ends. Per germline, CDR1 SGHTA and CDR2 FQGNSA. The CDR3 contains 15 residues. Here the CDR3 reads CASSLVREASNEQYF. The CDR3 DNA sequence: TGTGCCAGCAGCTTGGTGAGGGAAGCCTCGAACGAGCAGTACTTC. The full variable domain, its missing parts supplied by reference TRBV7-2 and TRBJ2-7, is GAGVSQSPSNKVTEKGKDVELRCDPISGHTALYWYRQSLGQGLEFLIYFQGNSAPDKSGLPSDRFSAERTGGSVSTLTIQRTQQEDSAVYLCASSLVREASNEQYFGPGTRLTVT.

This chain links TRBV7-9 with TRBJ1-2; a possible D gene is TRBD1 (6 bases). This CDR3 spans 15 amino acids. CDR1 is SEHNR, CDR2 FQNEAQ, per germline (reference sequence). V was trimmed by 5 bases and J by 5 bases, leaving 18 bases between them. In DNA form, the CDR3 reads TGTGCCAGCAGCGGAAGACAGGATTGGGGATATGGCTACACCTTC. Residues: CASSGRQDWGYGYTF.

The chain couples TRBV19 to TRBJ2-2; D possibly corresponds to TRBD2 (5 bases). From germline, CDR1 is LNHDA and CDR2 SQIVND (reference sequence). The CDR3 has 14 residues. V was clipped by 6 bases and J by 2 bases, with 10 bases between them. The CDR3 DNA sequence: TGTGCCAGTAGCGTGGCGGGTAACACCGGGGAGCTGTTTTTT. Protein: CASSVAGNTGELFF. Full variable domain (missing parts from reference TRBV19 and TRBJ2-2): DGGITQSPKYLFRKEGQNVTLSCEQNLNHDAMYWYRQDPGQGLRLIYYSQIVNDFQKGDIAEGYSVSREKKESFPLTVTSAQKNPTAFYLCASSVAGNTGELFFGEGSRLTVL.

The chain links TRBV5-1 to TRBJ2-1; perhaps TRBD2 as D (5 bases). This CDR3 is built from 20 residues. Looked up from germline, CDR1 is SGHRS and CDR2 is YFSETQ. Trimming removed 0 bases at V and 3 bases at J, with 25 bases between. Here the CDR3 DNA reads TGCGCCAGCAGCTTGGCCCCGGGCATATCGTCTCGCGGACTCTACAATGAGCAGTTCTTC. Its protein is CASSLAPGISSRGLYNEQFF.

The CDR3 nucleotides are TGCGCCAGCAGCCAAGATCTTGCAGGGGGAAATACGCAGTATTTT. Translating it yields CASSQDLAGGNTQYF. V and J are TRBV4-3 and TRBJ2-3; TRBD1 matches at 7 bases. Germline CDR1 LGHNA, CDR2 YSLEER. This CDR3 has 15 amino acids. Unmatched junction bases numbered 7, after V lost 0 bases and J lost 7 bases.

This clone was counted only a few times. The J gene is TRBJ1-4, the V gene TRBV5-1, with 9 bases aligning to TRBD1. Per the germline V gene, CDR1 is SGHRS and CDR2 is YFSETQ. This CDR3 contains 13 residues. The V gene end was trimmed by 4 bases and the J gene end by 7 bases; junction bases not matched to a gene: 2. CDR3 coding DNA: TGCGCCAGCAGCGCGGACAGGGGTGAAAAACTGTTTTTT. It is translated as CASSADRGEKLFF. The full variable domain, with the rest looked up from reference TRBV5-1 and TRBJ1-4, is KAGVTQTPRYLIKTRGQQVTLSCSPISGHRSVSWYQQTPGQGLQFLFEYFSETQRNKGNFPGRFSGRQFSNSRSEMNVSTLELGDSALYLCASSADRGEKLFFGSGTQLSVL.

The chain has TRBV5-4 and TRBJ2-5, with D possibly TRBD2 on 7 matching bases. The CDR3 extends over 15 amino acids. Trimming took off 2 bases at V and 5 bases at J, with 16 bases between the two ends. CDR1 is SGHNT and CDR2 is YYREEE in the germline V gene (reference sequence). CDR3 sequence: CASSFRTGRAETQYF. The CDR3 coding sequence is TGTGCCAGCAGCTTTCGAACAGGGAGGGCGGAGACCCAGTACTTC.

The rearrangement links TRBV9 to TRBJ2-3; D unresolved. V lost 3 bases, J lost 3 bases, and 11 bases lay in between. The CDR3 runs 14 residues. Germline loops: CDR1 SGDLS, CDR2 YYNGEE. The DNA of the CDR3 is TGTGCCAGCAGCGCCCTAGTTACAACAGATACGCAGTATTTT. This gives the protein CASSALVTTDTQYF.

The chain is built from TRBV12-3 or TRBV12-4 and TRBJ1-1, with D hard to call. V gave up 4 bases and J gave up 1 base, with 7 bases separating them. This CDR3 has 13 residues. The CDR3 spells CASSSPGNTEAFF. The CDR3 region has the DNA TGTGCCAGCAGTTCCCCCGGGAACACTGAAGCTTTCTTT.

V and J are TRBV9 and TRBJ2-3; 14 bases fit TRBD2. V lost 3 bases to trimming and J lost 4 bases; unmatched junction nucleotides: 13. The CDR3 sequence is 19 residues long. The germline CDR1 and CDR2 sequences are SGDLS and YYNGEE. CDR3 DNA sequence: TGTGCCAGCAGCGCAGGGACTAGCGGGGGACCCGGGCCCCCAGATACGCAGTATTTT. It encodes CASSAGTSGGPGPPDTQYF. Based on the CDR3 plus reference TRBV9 and TRBJ2-3, the full variable domain is DSGVTQTPKHLITATGQRVTLRCSPRSGDLSVYWYQQSLDQGLQFLIQYYNGEERAKGNILERFSAQQFPDLHSELNLSSLELGDSALYFCASSAGTSGGPGPPDTQYFGPGTRLTVL.